A selection of T cell receptor beta chains follows, all from one sample in a study of T cell repertoires and Cas9 in healthy adults. Libraries were prepared by immunoSEQ multiplex PCR; TCRdb keeps only in-frame clonotypes and omits some of them. The data contain approximately 23,000 clones, around 90% of them seen just once; the ten biggest clones take up under 2%. Sequencing used CD4+ effector T cells (CD127+, CD25-, CD137-, CD154-) from PBMCs; culture status not recorded. Source of these receptors: a human donor in good health. Both conserved end residues are part of each CDR3. The D gene is left open where the match is weak. Only part of the rows carry a size: once, few, many, or a class if the clone is expanded.

V	D	J	size	DNA	CDR3
TRBV6-5	-	TRBJ1-2	-	TGTGCCAGCGGCCAGTTCGGGGCGGCCGGCTACACCTTC	CASGQFGAAGYTF
TRBV6-1	-	TRBJ1-3	once	TGTGCCAGCAGTGAAGGCAAGTGGAGGACCGCCGGAAACACCATATATTTT	CASSEGKWRTAGNTIYF
TRBV7-2	-	TRBJ1-5	-	TGTGCCAGCAGCTTCTCAGGTGGGGTCGGCCAGCCCCAGCATTTT	CASSFSGGVGQPQHF
TRBV6-6	-	TRBJ1-2	-	TGTGCCAGCAGCCAAGGGGACACCTCCCCCTATGGCTACACCTTC	CASSQGDTSPYGYTF
TRBV19	TRBD1	TRBJ2-2	-	TGTGCCAGTATGGATAGTTTTGCCGGGACAGGATCCTACACCGGGGAGCTGTTTTTT	CASMDSFAGTGSYTGELFF
TRBV10-3	-	TRBJ1-2	-	TGTGCCATCAGTGAGTCGAGTTGGCAGGGGTACTATGGCTACACCTTC	CAISESSWQGYYGYTF
TRBV28	TRBD1	TRBJ1-1	-	TGTGCCAGCAGTGGAGCCGGGACAGGGGTAACTGAAGCTTTCTTT	CASSGAGTGVTEAFF
TRBV12-5	-	TRBJ2-7	-	TGTGCTAGTGGTTTGGTACTACAGGGCACCTACGAGCAGTACTTC	CASGLVLQGTYEQYF
TRBV4-2	TRBD1	TRBJ1-2	-	TGTGCCAGCAGCCAAGGGACAGGGGGCGTCAACTATGGCTACACCTTC	CASSQGTGGVNYGYTF
TRBV29-1	-	TRBJ2-7	-	TGCAGCGGCCGGTGGGGCAGGGGAGAGCAGTACTTC	CSGRWGRGEQYF
TRBV20-1	-	TRBJ2-5	-	TGCAGTGCTGGGACTCGGGAGACCCAGTACTTC	CSAGTRETQYF
TRBV30	TRBD1	TRBJ2-4	once	TGTGCCTGGAGTGTACAGGGGGCCGTTAACATTCAGTACTTC	CAWSVQGAVNIQYF
TRBV28	-	TRBJ1-6	-	TGTGCCAGCAGCGCCAGAGGGCGCGCAGATAATTCACCCCTCCACTTT	CASSARGRADNSPLHF
TRBV19	-	TRBJ1-2	-	TGTGCCAGTAGTATAGCAGGGATCGGCTACACCTTC	CASSIAGIGYTF
TRBV4-3	-	TRBJ1-1	-	TGCGCCAGCAGCCAAAGTCGGCTGAACACTGAAGCTTTCTTT	CASSQSRLNTEAFF
TRBV7-9	TRBD2	TRBJ2-5	-	TGTGCCAGCAGCCTCGCGGGGGGGCAAGAGACCCAGTACTTC	CASSLAGGQETQYF
TRBV10-3	-	TRBJ1-1	-	TGTGCCATCAGTGACCCCGTTGGGGATGGGGGGACTGAAGCTTTCTTT	CAISDPVGDGGTEAFF
TRBV28	-	TRBJ1-2	few	TGTGCCAGCAAAGGGGATGGCTACACCTTC	CASKGDGYTF
TRBV9	-	TRBJ1-2	-	TGTGCCAGCAGCCCTAGGGGAAGGGAAGGCTACACCTTC	CASSPRGREGYTF
TRBV18	-	TRBJ2-1	-	TGTGCCAGCTCATCCCGACAGTTCCCAGGACCGTTCTTC	CASSSRQFPGPFF
TRBV7-2	-	TRBJ1-2	-	TGTGCCAGCAGCCCTCACCCGGGTGGCTATGGCTACACCTTC	CASSPHPGGYGYTF
TRBV28	-	TRBJ2-1	-	TGTGCCAGCAGCCCGAACCGGGGCTTCTACAATGAGCAGTTCTTC	CASSPNRGFYNEQFF
TRBV2	-	TRBJ1-1	-	TGTGCCAGCAGTAAAGGAGGCTACGCGGTCGGGACTGAAGCTTTCTTT	CASSKGGYAVGTEAFF
TRBV30	TRBD2	TRBJ2-3	-	TGTGCCTGGACCTGGGCGAGCGGGGCGACAGATACGCAGTATTTT	CAWTWASGATDTQYF
TRBV7-8	TRBD2	TRBJ2-7	-	TGTGCCAGCAGCTCTGGGACTAGCGACACCTACGAGCAGTACTTC	CASSSGTSDTYEQYF
TRBV19	TRBD1	TRBJ2-3	-	TGTGCCAGTAGTTATAGGGGGCAGCCTAGCACAGATACGCAGTATTTT	CASSYRGQPSTDTQYF
TRBV19	TRBD1	TRBJ1-2	-	TGTGCCAGTAGGACGCCGGGACAGGGCCTTAACTATGGCTACACCTTC	CASRTPGQGLNYGYTF
TRBV28	TRBD1	TRBJ2-1	-	TGTGCCAGCAGGGAGGACAGGGGGCAGAATGAGCAGTTCTTC	CASREDRGQNEQFF
TRBV27	-	TRBJ2-3	-	TGTGCCAGCAGTTCGCCGGAGGTACGCACAGATACGCAGTATTTT	CASSSPEVRTDTQYF
TRBV4-1	TRBD1	TRBJ2-7	-	TGCGCCAGCAGCTGGACAGGGGGTGAGCAGTACTTC	CASSWTGGEQYF
TRBV28	-	TRBJ2-3	-	TGTGCCAGTCGTACTTTTGGAGACACAGATACGCAGTATTTT	CASRTFGDTDTQYF
TRBV11-3	TRBD2	TRBJ2-4	-	TGTGCCAGCAGGTCGACTAGCGGGCCTAAAAACATTCAGTACTTC	CASRSTSGPKNIQYF
TRBV6-6	-	TRBJ2-3	-	TGTGCCAGCGGGCCTCTCGCAGATACGCAGTATTTT	CASGPLADTQYF
TRBV28	-	TRBJ1-1	-	TGTGCCAGCAGAAGATGGGGGGCGCGGGACACTGAAGCTTTCTTT	CASRRWGARDTEAFF
TRBV27	TRBD1	TRBJ2-7	-	TGTGCCAGCAGTTCAGCCGGGACAGGGTTTTACGAGCAGTACTTC	CASSSAGTGFYEQYF
TRBV10-3	-	TRBJ1-6	-	TGTGCCATCCGCCGGGACCTTAATTCACCCCTCCACTTT	CAIRRDLNSPLHF
TRBV6-1	-	TRBJ1-1	once	TGTGCCAGCAGTGAAGCCAGAAACACTGAAGCTTTCTTT	CASSEARNTEAFF
TRBV4-2	TRBD1	TRBJ1-1	-	TGTGCCAGCAGCCAAGTTAACGCAGGGGGCACTGAAGCTTTCTTT	CASSQVNAGGTEAFF
TRBV5-1	-	TRBJ2-6	-	TGCGCCAGCAGCTTCCCGGGGGCGCAGGGGGCCAACGTCCTGACTTTC	CASSFPGAQGANVLTF
TRBV11-2	-	TRBJ2-7	-	TGTGCCAGCAGCCCAATGACAGCAACCTACGAGCAGTACTTC	CASSPMTATYEQYF
TRBV5-1	-	TRBJ1-4	-	TGCGCCAGCAGCTTGGATGGGGTTAATGAAAAACTGTTTTTT	CASSLDGVNEKLFF
TRBV6-5	-	TRBJ1-1	-	TGTGCCAGCAGTTACTCGTACCGGAACACTGAAGCTTTCTTT	CASSYSYRNTEAFF
TRBV28	-	TRBJ2-6	-	TGTGCCAGCAGTTTGGGCCAGCTCTCTGGGGCCAACGTCCTGACTTTC	CASSLGQLSGANVLTF
TRBV21-1	-	TRBJ1-3	-	TGTGCCAGCAGCAAATTCTATAGAACGTCCGGCCCTAGTAAAGGAAACACCATATATTTT	CASSKFYRTSGPSKGNTIYF
TRBV18	-	TRBJ2-6	-	TGTGCCAGCTCACCACAGCCAGGGGAAAGGGGATCTGGGGCCAACGTCCTGACTTTC	CASSPQPGERGSGANVLTF
TRBV18	-	TRBJ1-1	-	TGTGCCAGCTCACCTTTCTTGACCCCAAACACTGAAGCTTTCTTT	CASSPFLTPNTEAFF
TRBV5-1	TRBD1	TRBJ2-1	-	TGCGCCAGCGAGGGGAAGGGGGCTGATGAGCAGTTCTTC	CASEGKGADEQFF
TRBV28	-	TRBJ2-6	-	TGTGCCAGCAGTTCCGGGAGTCTCTCTGGGGCCAACGTCCTGACTTTC	CASSSGSLSGANVLTF
TRBV18	TRBD2	TRBJ2-6	-	TGTGCCAGCTCAGGGCGGGGGAGCTCTGGGGCCAACGTCCTGACTTTC	CASSGRGSSGANVLTF
TRBV11-2	-	TRBJ2-3	-	TGTGCCAGCAGCTCCGGACCCAAGGATACGCAGTATTTT	CASSSGPKDTQYF
TRBV6-6	-	TRBJ2-2	-	TGTGCCAGCAGTTACTGGGTTTCCACCGGGGAGCTGTTTTTT	CASSYWVSTGELFF
TRBV9	-	TRBJ2-3	-	TGTGCCAGCGTCCCGCGGGATGGCACAGATACGCAGTATTTT	CASVPRDGTDTQYF
TRBV7-2	-	TRBJ1-1	-	TGTGCCAGCAGCTACCGGTTGGGATTGAACACTGAAGCTTTCTTT	CASSYRLGLNTEAFF
TRBV7-2	-	TRBJ1-5	once	TGTGCCAGCAGCTCCCCCGGGCAGCCCCAGCATTTT	CASSSPGQPQHF